The sequence of this T cell receptor (beta chain) was determined in a study of Graves' ophthalmopathy and Graves' hyperthyroidism. Researchers took RNA transcripts and amplified TCR beta CDR3 regions from them. HTBI-primed RT-PCR formed the first round, and a multiplex PCR formed the second. TCRdb reprocessed the multiplex PCR reads via MiXCR and lists one record per CDR3 protein. The sample lists 650,000 to 900,000 distinct CDR3 sequences, 40% seen once, with 35% to 55% in the top ten. This clonotype was obtained from an adult man with Graves' ophthalmopathy. Sequences were obtained from peripheral blood.

CDR3 DNA sequence: TGTGCCAGCAGTGAGGTGGGGGGGTCTCAGCCCCAGCATTTT. Its protein product is CASSEVGGSQPQHF. The J gene is TRBJ1-5, the V gene TRBV12-3 or TRBV12-4; tentatively, D is TRBD1 (5 bases). V was trimmed by 5 bases and J by 6 bases, leaving 14 bases between them. This CDR3 comprises 14 residues.